These 21 T cell receptor beta chains share one sample of origin, sequenced in a study of beta chain features in type 1 diabetes. Sequenced material consisted of expressed TCRB transcripts (all of the isolated RNA was reverse transcribed). Repertoires were generated with immunoSEQ multiplex PCR, while TCRdb's copy carries only in-frame clones and drops some. The sample holds 150,000 to 190,000 clones, 11% seen once. The sample taken for sequencing was central memory CD4+ T cells from blood. The receptor set was obtained from a man aged 18 to 30 in good health.

V gene TRBV7-3 combines with J gene TRBJ2-1; D possibly corresponds to TRBD1 (6 bases). The CDR3 is made up of 14 amino acids. Germline CDR1 reads SGHTA; CDR2 reads FQGTGA. Trimming took 5 bases from V and 5 from J, leaving 13 bases between them. CDR3 protein: CASSRGQKHNEQFF. CDR3 nucleotide sequence: TGTGCCAGCAGCAGAGGACAGAAACACAATGAGCAGTTCTTC.

This clone appeared a few times. A much more abundant neighbour one base away suggests this may be a read error. Distinct nucleotide sequences in the sample also encode this CDR3. This chain uses TRBV9 with TRBJ2-2; weak D call: TRBD2 (5 bases). Between the trimmed V and J ends, which lost 3 bases and 6 bases, there was a span of 12 bases. CDR1 is SGDLS and CDR2 is YYNGEE in the germline V gene. The CDR3 consists of 14 residues. This chain's CDR3 is CASSATGWAGELFF. The CDR3 DNA follows: TGTGCCAGCAGCGCTACGGGGTGGGCCGGGGAGCTGTTTTTT.

This chain joins TRBV5-4 and TRBJ2-3, with 12 bases matching TRBD2. CDR1 and CDR2 from the germline V gene are SGHNT and YYREEE (reference sequence). V trimming: 2 bases; J trimming: 0 bases; junction bases outside the gene matches: 7. The CDR3 runs 18 residues. CDR3 amino acids: CASSLTTSGGPSTDTQYF. CDR3 DNA sequence: TGTGCCAGCAGCTTAACGACTAGCGGGGGCCCTAGCACAGATACGCAGTATTTT.

V usage is TRBV7-2 and J usage is TRBJ2-1; TRBD2 matches 7 bases. The CDR3 has 15 amino acids. V gave up 5 bases and J gave up 3 bases; unmatched junction bases: 7. CDR1 and CDR2 from the germline V gene are SGHTA and FQGNSA. In nucleotides, the CDR3 is TGTGCCAGCAGCAAGAACGCGGGAGACTACAATGAGCAGTTCTTC. Translating gives CASSKNAGDYNEQFF.

CDR3 nucleotides: TGTGCCAGCAGCTCCGGCCACATTCAGTACTTC. It yields the protein CASSSGHIQYF. The chain recombines TRBV7-3 with TRBJ2-4; D call uncertain. The CDR3 sequence is 11 residues long. CDR1 is SGHTA and CDR2 is FQGTGA in the germline V gene. V lost 4 bases and J 8 bases, leaving 6 bases between the germline ends.

This clone has only a few counts. The chain uses TRBV11-1 and TRBJ2-5, with a weak D call TRBD1 (6 bases). The CDR3 totals 15 residues. Trimming took off 7 bases at V and 5 bases at J, with 20 bases between the two ends. Germline loops: CDR1 SGHAT, CDR2 FQDESV (reference sequence). The CDR3 DNA follows: TGTGCCAGCACCCCCGAGCCAGGGGTTCAGGAGACCCAGTACTTC. Encoded protein: CASTPEPGVQETQYF.

The chain combines TRBV28 with TRBJ1-5; D may be TRBD1 (6 bases). Germline CDR1 reads MDHEN; CDR2 reads SYDVKM. The CDR3 extends over 13 amino acids. V lost 7 bases to trimming and J lost 6 bases, with 13 bases between them. The CDR3 protein is CASMRGLVQPQHF. The CDR3 DNA reads TGTGCCAGCATGCGGGGGCTGGTTCAGCCCCAGCATTTT.

The chain couples TRBV2 to TRBJ1-6; D might be TRBD1 (5 bases). Trimming left V 11 bases short and J 5 bases short, with 22 bases between. The V gene's germline CDR1 is SNHLY and CDR2 FYNNEI. The CDR3 length is 16 residues. This CDR3 reads CAGGLRRQQNNSPLHF. CDR3 DNA sequence: TGTGCCGGCGGTTTAAGGCGACAGCAAAATAATTCACCCCTCCACTTT.

The V gene is TRBV7-9, the J gene TRBJ2-6; TRBD1 matches 7 bases. The CDR3 consists of 18 residues. CDR1 and CDR2 (germline): SEHNR, FQNEAQ (reference sequence). V lost 10 bases and J lost 5; bases outside the gene matches: 20. The CDR3 sequence is CANPAGGVKKDWANVLTF. In DNA form, the CDR3 reads TGTGCCAACCCGGCAGGGGGAGTTAAAAAAGACTGGGCCAACGTCCTGACTTTC.

This chain connects TRBV2 to TRBJ1-1, with D tentatively TRBD1 (5 bases). The germline V gene encodes CDR1 SNHLY and CDR2 FYNNEI. With 6 bases removed from V and 6 bases from J, the gap between germline ends came to 14 bases. The CDR3 is 13 residues long. CDR3 sequence (DNA): TGTGCCAGCAGCGCTCAGGGTGGGGCTGAAGCTTTCTTT. This gives the protein CASSAQGGAEAFF.

This chain links TRBV7-9 with TRBJ1-5; maybe TRBD1 (5 bases). CDR3 length: 13 residues. Germline-derived CDR1 and CDR2 are SEHNR and FQNEAQ (reference sequence). The ends were cut back, 8 bases at V and 4 bases at J, with 12 bases in the middle. The CDR3 here is CASAVGGNQPQHF. In DNA, the CDR3 is TGTGCCAGCGCGGTGGGGGGGAATCAGCCCCAGCATTTT. The complete variable domain, with remaining parts taken from reference TRBV7-9 and TRBJ1-5, reads DTGVSQNPRHKITKRGQNVTFRCDPISEHNRLYWYRQTLGQGPEFLTYFQNEAQLEKSRLLSDRFSAERPKGSFSTLEIQRTEQGDSAMYLCASAVGGNQPQHFGDGTRLSIL.

This clone was seen only a few times. J is TRBJ2-6 and V is TRBV7-2; no firm D call. Trimming took 11 bases from V and 2 from J, leaving 16 bases between them. Germline CDR1 and CDR2: SGHTA and FQGNSA. This CDR3 region has 15 residues. The CDR3 region is CAPARNSPGANVLTF. CDR3 DNA: TGTGCCCCCGCCAGGAACAGTCCTGGGGCCAACGTCCTGACTTTC.

The table lists this clone with a few counts. CDR3 in DNA: TGTGCCACCAGCAGAGCGGGACAGGGGTCTGAAGCTTTCTTT. Translated: CATSRAGQGSEAFF. The rearrangement joins TRBV15 to TRBJ1-1, with 10 positions matching TRBD1. The length of the CDR3 is 14 residues. Germline CDR1 and CDR2: LNHNV and YYDKDF (reference sequence). V lost 1 base to trimming and J lost 6 bases; unmatched junction nucleotides: 2.

This clone showed up just a few times. The genes are TRBV29-1 and TRBJ2-3; D ambiguous. This CDR3 has 11 amino acids. Trimming pared 3 bases from V and 5 bases from J, leaving 6 bases between. Germline V gene sequence: CDR1 SQVTM, CDR2 ANQGSEA. CDR3 protein: CSVDLGDTQYF. The CDR3 DNA is TGCAGCGTTGACCTCGGAGATACGCAGTATTTT.

Only a few counts were recorded for this clone. CDR3 region: CASSQDVPGQGVEQFF. As DNA, the CDR3 is TGCGCCAGCAGCCAAGACGTGCCGGGACAGGGGGTTGAGCAGTTCTTC. The chain uses TRBV4-3 and TRBJ2-1, with TRBD1 matching 11 bases. Germline-derived CDR1 and CDR2 are LGHNA and YSLEER. There are 16 residues in the CDR3. V lost 0 bases to trimming and J lost 9 bases; unmatched junction nucleotides: 7.

The V gene is TRBV28, the J gene TRBJ2-5; D may be TRBD2 (7 bases). The CDR3 runs to 14 residues. Germline CDR1 is MDHEN and CDR2 is SYDVKM. V lost 6 bases to trimming and J lost 4 bases, with 15 bases between them. CDR3 sequence (DNA): TGTGCCAGCAGCCGGGGGGCTCCGGGAGAGACCCAGTACTTC. This codes for CASSRGAPGETQYF.

A few counts support this clone. The chain employs TRBV30 and TRBJ1-5; no firm D call. The CDR3 runs 13 residues. Germline values: CDR1 GTSNPN, CDR2 SVGIG (reference sequence). V lost 3 bases to trimming and J lost 3 bases, with 9 bases between them. The CDR3 coding sequence is TGTGCCTGGAGCAGCAGACCCAATCAGCCCCAGCATTTT. It encodes CAWSSRPNQPQHF.

The chain has TRBV6-5 and TRBJ1-2; weak D call: TRBD1 (6 bases). With 6 bases removed from V and 8 bases from J, the gap between germline ends came to 22 bases. The length of the CDR3 is 15 residues. CDR1 and CDR2 from the germline V gene are MNHEY and SVGAGI. The DNA of the CDR3 is TGTGCCAGCAGCCCCTCCTACGAGGGACACGGGGGCTACACCTTC. Translation: CASSPSYEGHGGYTF.

In this sample, this clone turned up a few times. CDR3 nucleotide sequence: TGTGCCAGCAGCTTAGAACAGGGGAATTCACCCCTCCACTTT. Amino acids: CASSLEQGNSPLHF. The rearrangement uses TRBV5-4 and TRBJ1-6; 7 positions match TRBD1. Germline loops: CDR1 SGHNT, CDR2 YYREEE (reference sequence). With 2 bases clipped from V and 7 bases from J, the junction kept 3 bases outside the gene matches. The CDR3 runs 14 residues.

CDR3 in DNA: TGCGCCAGCAGCCAAGATCGAGTCAGGGATAGCGGGGGCCGCTACGAGCAGTACTTC. It encodes CASSQDRVRDSGGRYEQYF. The chain links TRBV4-3 to TRBJ2-7, with 9 positions matching TRBD2. There are 19 residues in the CDR3. Trimming at V came to 0 bases and at J to 3 bases, leaving 15 bases not matched to a gene. CDR1 LGHNA and CDR2 YSLEER come from the germline V gene.

V and J are TRBV6-5 and TRBJ1-4; D gene ambiguous. The V end lost 2 bases, the J end lost 7 bases, and 11 bases lay between the germline ends. This CDR3 is 14 amino acids long. Per germline, CDR1 MNHEY and CDR2 SVGAGI. The CDR3 DNA sequence: TGTGCCAGCAGTTACGGACGAGAGGGTGAAAAACTGTTTTTT. It codes for CASSYGREGEKLFF.